These T cell receptor beta chains were read from a single sample in a study of beta chain features in type 1 diabetes. Only in-frame clones appear in the TCRdb table, and some are missing; sequencing was by immunoSEQ multiplex PCR. This table holds 620,000 or so clones, roughly 16% found once. The source material was naive CD4+ T cells from blood. The source is a man aged 18 to 30 in good health. Both conserved end residues are part of each CDR3. D genes are given only for firm matches. Clone size, where shown, is once, few, many, or a class for clones that have expanded.

V: TRBV9; J: TRBJ1-5; size: few; D: NA; DNA: TGTGCCAGCAGCGTAGCCGGGGGCAACAATCAGCCCCAGCATTTT; CDR3: CASSVAGGNNQPQHF
V: TRBV28; J: TRBJ2-5; size: few; D: TRBD1; DNA: TGTGCCAGCAGTCCACAGGGGGTTGAGACCCAGTACTTC; CDR3: CASSPQGVETQYF
V: TRBV10-3; J: TRBJ2-7; size: few; D: NA; DNA: TGTGCCATCATCAAGGACTACTCCTACGAGCAGTACTTC; CDR3: CAIIKDYSYEQYF
V: TRBV9; J: TRBJ1-2; size: NA; D: NA; DNA: TGTGCCAGCAGCGTAGAAGGGGGGACTAACTATGGCTACACCTTC; CDR3: CASSVEGGTNYGYTF
V: TRBV5-1; J: TRBJ2-7; size: few; D: NA; DNA: TGCGCCAGCAGCTTTACCCACGGGACGGCAACCTACGAGCAGTACTTC; CDR3: CASSFTHGTATYEQYF
V: TRBV14; J: TRBJ2-6; size: NA; D: TRBD2; DNA: TGTGCCAGCAGCCAAGCCCTAGCGGGGGGGAGCTCTGGGGCCAACGTCCTGACTTTC; CDR3: CASSQALAGGSSGANVLTF
V: TRBV5-4; J: TRBJ2-3; size: few; D: TRBD2; DNA: TGTGCCAGCGGCGGGAGTAGGGTAGATACGCAGTATTTT; CDR3: CASGGSRVDTQYF
V: TRBV7-6; J: TRBJ2-3; size: few; D: NA; DNA: TGTGCCAGCAGCTTCCCTAAGACAGGCCCAAGCACAGATACGCAGTATTTT; CDR3: CASSFPKTGPSTDTQYF
V: TRBV7-2; J: TRBJ2-7; size: few; D: TRBD1; DNA: TGTGCCAGCAGCTCGGGACAGGTCCACGAGCAGTACTTC; CDR3: CASSSGQVHEQYF
V: TRBV28; J: TRBJ2-3; size: NA; D: NA; DNA: TGTGCCTTTCGTGAACGTAGCACAGATACGCAGTATTTT; CDR3: CAFRERSTDTQYF
V: TRBV28; J: TRBJ1-5; size: NA; D: TRBD1; DNA: TGTGCCAGCAGAAAGGGGGCGGCTAGCAATCAGCCCCAGCATTTT; CDR3: CASRKGAASNQPQHF
V: TRBV11-2; J: TRBJ1-1; size: NA; D: NA; DNA: TGTGCCAGCAGCCCCCGTCAGGGAAACACTGAAGCTTTCTTT; CDR3: CASSPRQGNTEAFF
V: TRBV30; J: TRBJ1-6; size: NA; D: NA; DNA: TGTGCCTGGAGTGTAGACCGGGGGAGCTCCTATAATTCACCCCTCCACTTT; CDR3: CAWSVDRGSSYNSPLHF
V: TRBV23-1; J: TRBJ2-5; size: NA; D: TRBD2; DNA: TGCGCCAGCAGTCAATTCCTCCAACTAGCGGGTTCCCAAGAGACCCAGTACTTC; CDR3: CASSQFLQLAGSQETQYF
V: TRBV7-2; J: TRBJ1-1; size: NA; D: NA; DNA: TGTGCCAGCTTTAGAGCAAGGTCGAACACTGAAGCTTTCTTT; CDR3: CASFRARSNTEAFF
V: TRBV5-4; J: TRBJ2-2; size: NA; D: NA; DNA: TGTGCCAGCAGCCTCCCTCCCGGGAACACCGGGGAGCTGTTTTTT; CDR3: CASSLPPGNTGELFF
V: TRBV15; J: TRBJ2-1; size: few; D: TRBD2; DNA: TGTGCCACCAGCTTTACTAGGGCGGGGGTCAATGAGCAGTTCTTC; CDR3: CATSFTRAGVNEQFF
V: TRBV5-1; J: TRBJ2-7; size: few; D: NA; DNA: TGCGCCAGCAGAGACAGGACCTTCGGGGAGCAGTACTTC; CDR3: CASRDRTFGEQYF
V: TRBV19; J: TRBJ1-2; size: NA; D: TRBD1; DNA: TGTGCCAGTAGCGTCAGGGGGCGCGCCGACGGCTACACCTTC; CDR3: CASSVRGRADGYTF
V: TRBV6-5; J: TRBJ2-5; size: NA; D: TRBD1; DNA: TGTGCCAGCAGCCGTTCGACAGGGGCTCGGGAGACCCAGTACTTC; CDR3: CASSRSTGARETQYF
V: TRBV5-1; J: TRBJ2-2; size: NA; D: NA; DNA: TGCGCCAGCAGCTTGGCCGTGGGGACAATTAACACCGGGGAGCTGTTTTTT; CDR3: CASSLAVGTINTGELFF